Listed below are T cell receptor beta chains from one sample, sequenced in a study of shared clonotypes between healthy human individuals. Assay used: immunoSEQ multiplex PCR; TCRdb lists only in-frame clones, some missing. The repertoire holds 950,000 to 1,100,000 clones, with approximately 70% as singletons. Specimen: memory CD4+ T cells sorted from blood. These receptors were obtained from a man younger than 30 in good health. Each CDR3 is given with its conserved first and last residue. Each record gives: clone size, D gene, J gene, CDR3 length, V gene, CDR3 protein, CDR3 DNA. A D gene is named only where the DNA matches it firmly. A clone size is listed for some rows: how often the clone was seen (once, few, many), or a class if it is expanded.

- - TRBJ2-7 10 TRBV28 CASSLLGRYF TGTGCCAGCAGTTTATTGGGTCGGTACTTC
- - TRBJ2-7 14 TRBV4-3 CASSQDTATYEQYF TGCGCCAGCAGCCAAGATACGGCTACCTACGAGCAGTACTTC
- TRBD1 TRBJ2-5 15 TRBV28 CASSGRTGPRGTQYF TGTGCCAGCAGTGGCCGGACAGGCCCCCGTGGGACCCAGTACTTC
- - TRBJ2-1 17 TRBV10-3 CAISGYIGLVSYNEQFF TGTGCCATCAGTGGATACATAGGACTCGTCTCCTACAATGAGCAGTTCTTC
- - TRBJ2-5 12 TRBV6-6 CASSYPQETQYF TGTGCCAGCAGTTACCCACAAGAGACCCAGTACTTC
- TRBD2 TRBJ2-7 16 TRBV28 CASRSETSGGRYEQYF TGTGCCAGCAGGTCGGAGACTAGCGGGGGAAGATACGAGCAGTACTTC
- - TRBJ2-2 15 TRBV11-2 CASSLAGPNTGELFF TGTGCCAGCAGCTTAGCAGGTCCGAACACCGGGGAGCTGTTTTTT
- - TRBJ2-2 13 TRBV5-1 CASSAAIVGELFF TGCGCCAGCAGCGCCGCGATCGTCGGGGAGCTGTTTTTT
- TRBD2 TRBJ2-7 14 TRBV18 CASSESGTYGEQYF TGTGCCAGCTCAGAAAGCGGGACCTATGGCGAGCAGTACTTC
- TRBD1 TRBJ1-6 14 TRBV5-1 CASRPTGIISPLHF TGCGCCAGCAGGCCGACAGGGATTATCTCACCCCTCCACTTT
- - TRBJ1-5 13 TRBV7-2 CASSFPTGQPQHF TGTGCCAGCAGCTTCCCTACAGGTCAGCCCCAGCATTTT
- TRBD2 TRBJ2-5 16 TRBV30 CAWIASGDTTRRTQYF TGTGCCTGGATAGCTAGCGGGGACACCACAAGACGGACCCAGTACTTC
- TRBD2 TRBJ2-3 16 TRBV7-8 CASSRTSGPSTDTQYF TGTGCCAGCAGCCGGACTAGCGGGCCCAGCACAGATACGCAGTATTTT
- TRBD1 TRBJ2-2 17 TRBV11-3 CASSSPGQGAGTGELFF TGTGCCAGCAGCTCTCCGGGACAGGGGGCGGGAACCGGGGAGCTGTTTTTT
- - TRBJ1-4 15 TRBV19 CASSLQGDTNEKLFF TGTGCCAGTAGTTTACAGGGAGATACTAATGAAAAACTGTTTTTT
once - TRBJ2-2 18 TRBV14 CASSQAPLGGINTGELFF TGTGCCAGCAGCCAAGCGCCCTTGGGCGGGATCAACACCGGGGAGCTGTTTTTT
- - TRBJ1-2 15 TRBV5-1 CASSLGQQHTYGYTF TGCGCCAGCAGCCTCGGCCAGCAGCATACCTATGGCTACACCTTC
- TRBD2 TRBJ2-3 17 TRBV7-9 CASRREGGGRSTDTQYF TGTGCCAGCAGGCGTGAAGGAGGCGGGAGGAGTACAGATACGCAGTATTTT
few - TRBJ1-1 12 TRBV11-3 CASSLDNTEAFF TGTGCCAGCAGCTTAGACAACACTGAAGCTTTCTTT
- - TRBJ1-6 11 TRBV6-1 CASSEGGPLHF TGTGCCAGCAGCGAAGGGGGACCCCTCCACTTT
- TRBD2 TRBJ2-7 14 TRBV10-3 CAISPGTTNYEQYF TGTGCCATCAGCCCCGGGACTACCAACTACGAGCAGTACTTC
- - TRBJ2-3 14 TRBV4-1 CASSQRDNTLTQYF TGCGCCAGCAGCCAGCGGGACAACACTCTTACGCAGTATTTT
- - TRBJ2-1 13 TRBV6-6 CASSPGVPNEQFF TGTGCCAGCAGCCCCGGGGTCCCCAATGAGCAGTTCTTC
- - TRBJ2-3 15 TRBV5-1 CASSPQPLATDTQYF TGCGCCAGCAGCCCCCAACCCCTAGCAACAGATACGCAGTATTTT
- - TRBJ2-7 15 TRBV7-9 CASSFVRAGLYEQYF TGTGCCAGCAGCTTTGTCCGGGCAGGGTTATACGAGCAGTACTTC
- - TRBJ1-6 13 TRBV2 CASDRGRDSPLHF TGTGCCAGTGACAGAGGGCGGGATTCACCCCTCCACTTT
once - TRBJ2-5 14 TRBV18 CASSPGEWRETQYF TGTGCCAGCTCACCAGGGGAGTGGAGAGAGACCCAGTACTTC
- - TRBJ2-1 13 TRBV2 CASKGSPADEQFF TGTGCCAGCAAGGGATCTCCGGCCGATGAGCAGTTCTTC
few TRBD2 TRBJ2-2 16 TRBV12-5 CASGQIAGVGTGELFF TGTGCTAGTGGACAGATAGCGGGAGTGGGCACCGGGGAGCTGTTTTTT
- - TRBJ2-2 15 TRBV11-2 CASSLVQGRAGELFF TGTGCCAGCAGCTTAGTACAGGGACGAGCCGGGGAGCTGTTTTTT
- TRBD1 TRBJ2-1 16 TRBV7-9 CASSSRQGFYDDEQFF TGTGCCAGCAGCTCCAGACAGGGGTTCTACGACGATGAGCAGTTCTTC
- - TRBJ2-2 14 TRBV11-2 CASSLGLNTGELFF TGTGCCAGCAGCTTAGGACTAAACACCGGGGAGCTGTTTTTT
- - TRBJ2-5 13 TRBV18 CASSRGREETQYF TGTGCCAGCTCACGAGGCAGGGAGGAGACCCAGTACTTC
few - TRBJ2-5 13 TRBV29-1 CSASGGPQETQYF TGCAGCGCTTCTGGGGGGCCCCAAGAGACCCAGTACTTC
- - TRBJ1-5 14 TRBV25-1 CASSEGGLGQPQHF TGTGCCAGCTCCGAGGGGGGTTTGGGTCAGCCCCAGCATTTT
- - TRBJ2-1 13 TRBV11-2 CASSLPSGWPQFF TGTGCCAGCAGCTTACCTTCAGGGTGGCCGCAGTTCTTC
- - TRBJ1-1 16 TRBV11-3 CASSLGWSGANTEAFF TGTGCCAGCAGCTTAGGTTGGAGCGGGGCGAACACTGAAGCTTTCTTT
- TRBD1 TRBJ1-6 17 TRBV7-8 CASSKFLTGARNSPLHF TGTGCCAGCAGCAAATTCCTGACAGGGGCTCGTAATTCACCCCTCCACTTT
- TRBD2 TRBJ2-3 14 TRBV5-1 CASSGLAGEDTQYF TGCGCCAGCAGTGGGCTAGCGGGCGAGGATACGCAGTATTTT
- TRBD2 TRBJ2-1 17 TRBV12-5 CASGLVLSGTSYDEQFF TGTGCTAGTGGTTTGGTACTTAGCGGGACTAGCTATGATGAGCAGTTCTTC
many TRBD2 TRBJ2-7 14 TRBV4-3 CASSQGTSVYEQYF TGCGCCAGCAGCCAGGGCACTAGCGTCTACGAGCAGTACTTC
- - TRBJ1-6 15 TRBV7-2 CASSLDRGRGSPLHF TGTGCCAGCAGCTTAGACCGGGGTAGGGGTTCACCCCTCCACTTT
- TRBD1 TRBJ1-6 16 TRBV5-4 CASRERGQGSNSPLHF TGTGCCAGCCGAGAAAGGGGACAGGGGTCTAATTCACCCCTCCACTTT
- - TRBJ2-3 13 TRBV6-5 CASSYHLGNTQYF TGTGCCAGCAGTTACCATCTAGGGAATACGCAGTATTTT
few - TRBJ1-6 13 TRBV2 CASRAGTTSPLHF TGTGCCAGCAGGGCCGGGACCACATCACCCCTCCACTTT
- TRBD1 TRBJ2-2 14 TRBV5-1 CASSGTANTGELFF TGCGCCAGCTCAGGGACAGCCAACACCGGGGAGCTGTTTTTT
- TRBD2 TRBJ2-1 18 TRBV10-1 CASSESALAGGPYNEQFF TGCGCCAGCAGTGAGTCTGCGCTAGCGGGAGGGCCTTACAATGAGCAGTTCTTC
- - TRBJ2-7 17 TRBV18 CASSPPPGAGISYEQYF TGTGCCAGCTCACCCCCTCCGGGCGCGGGGATTTCCTACGAGCAGTACTTC
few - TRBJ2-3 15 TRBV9 CASSVASSGTDTQYF TGTGCCAGCAGCGTGGCTAGCTCGGGCACAGATACGCAGTATTTT
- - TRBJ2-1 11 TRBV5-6 CASSANDGQFF TGTGCCAGCAGCGCCAATGATGGGCAGTTCTTC
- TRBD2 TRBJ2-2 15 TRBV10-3 CAISDAAGEGGELFF TGTGCCATCAGTGACGCGGCGGGGGAAGGCGGGGAGCTGTTTTTT